The clone carrying this TCR beta chain was detected ten times or more. The antigen remains unidentified. This CDR3 spans 12 amino acids. Trimming took 3 bases from V and 7 from J, leaving 7 bases between them. CDR1 is LGHDT and CDR2 is YNNKEL in the germline V gene (reference sequence). Library preparation tagged each individual cDNA molecule with a unique molecular identifier. TCRdb fed the RACE reads into MiXCR, producing one record per CDR3 protein. The data contain roughly 130,000 distinct CDR3 sequences, around 8.3% of them seen just once; the ten biggest clones take up about 2%. The time point: healthy volunteer bleed at 2 weeks. The starting material, unfractionated whole blood, was used for total RNA extraction. This entry belongs to a study of human T cells and chemical hapten exposure. Across the whole study: It was small differences in pooled library volume that mainly caused per-sample TCR yields to vary.

General study findings and limits: DPC sensitization did not alter TCRs above 1 in 1000 frequency.

The sequenced sample consisted of whole blood. This sequence joins TRBV3-1 and TRBJ2-1, with unresolved D. The source of this sequence is a male donor in good health. Some clones in this sample may be carry-over from other donors' samples. Here the CDR3 DNA reads TGTGCCAGCAGCCATGCCGAGAATGAGCAGTTCTTC. Translating gives CASSHAENEQFF.